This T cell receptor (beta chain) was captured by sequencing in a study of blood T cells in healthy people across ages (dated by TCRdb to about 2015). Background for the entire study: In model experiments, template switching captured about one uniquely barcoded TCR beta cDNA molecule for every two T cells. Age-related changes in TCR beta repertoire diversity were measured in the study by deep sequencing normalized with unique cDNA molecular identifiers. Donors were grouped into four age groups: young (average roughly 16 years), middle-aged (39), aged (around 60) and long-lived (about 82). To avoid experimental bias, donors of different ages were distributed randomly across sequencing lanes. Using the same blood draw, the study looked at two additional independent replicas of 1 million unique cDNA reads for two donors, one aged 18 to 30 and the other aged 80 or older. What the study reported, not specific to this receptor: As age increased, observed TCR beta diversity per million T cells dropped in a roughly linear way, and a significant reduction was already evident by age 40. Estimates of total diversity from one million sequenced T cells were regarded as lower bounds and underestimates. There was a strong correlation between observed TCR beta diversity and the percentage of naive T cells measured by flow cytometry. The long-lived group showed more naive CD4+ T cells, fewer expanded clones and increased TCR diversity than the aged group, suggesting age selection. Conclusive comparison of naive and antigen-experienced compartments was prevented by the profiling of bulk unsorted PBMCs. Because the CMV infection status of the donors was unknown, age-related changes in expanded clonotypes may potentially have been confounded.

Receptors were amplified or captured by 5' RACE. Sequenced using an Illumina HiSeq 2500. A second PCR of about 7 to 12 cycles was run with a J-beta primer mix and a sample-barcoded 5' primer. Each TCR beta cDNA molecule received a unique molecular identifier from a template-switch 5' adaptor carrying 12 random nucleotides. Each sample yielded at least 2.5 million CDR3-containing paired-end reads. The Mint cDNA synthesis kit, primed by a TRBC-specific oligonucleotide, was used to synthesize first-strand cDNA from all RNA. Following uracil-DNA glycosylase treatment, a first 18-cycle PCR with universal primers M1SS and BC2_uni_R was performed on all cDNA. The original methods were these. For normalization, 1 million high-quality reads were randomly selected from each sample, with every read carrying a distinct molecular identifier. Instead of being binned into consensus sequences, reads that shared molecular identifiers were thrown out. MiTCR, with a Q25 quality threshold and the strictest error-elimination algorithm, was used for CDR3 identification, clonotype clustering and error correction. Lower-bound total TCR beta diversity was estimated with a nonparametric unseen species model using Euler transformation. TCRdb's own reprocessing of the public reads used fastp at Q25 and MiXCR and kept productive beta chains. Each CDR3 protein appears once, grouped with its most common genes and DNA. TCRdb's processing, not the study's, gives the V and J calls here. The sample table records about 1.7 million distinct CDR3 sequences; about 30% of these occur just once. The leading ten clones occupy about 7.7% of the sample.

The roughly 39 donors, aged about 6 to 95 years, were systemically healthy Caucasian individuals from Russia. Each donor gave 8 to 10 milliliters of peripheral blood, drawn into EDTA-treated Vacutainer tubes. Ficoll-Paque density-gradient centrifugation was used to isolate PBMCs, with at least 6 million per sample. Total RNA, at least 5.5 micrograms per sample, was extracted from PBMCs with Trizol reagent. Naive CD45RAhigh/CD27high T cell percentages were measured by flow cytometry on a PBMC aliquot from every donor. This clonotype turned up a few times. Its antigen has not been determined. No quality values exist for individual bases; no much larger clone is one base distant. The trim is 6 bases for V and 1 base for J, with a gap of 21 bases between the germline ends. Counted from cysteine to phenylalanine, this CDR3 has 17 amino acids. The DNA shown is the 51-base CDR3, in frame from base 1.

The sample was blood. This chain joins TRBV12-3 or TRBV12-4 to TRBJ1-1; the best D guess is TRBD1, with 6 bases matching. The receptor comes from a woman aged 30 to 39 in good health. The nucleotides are TGTGCCAGCAGCCCCGAGGGGGGGACGGTTGAGAACACTGAAGCTTTCTTT. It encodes CASSPEGGTVENTEAFF.